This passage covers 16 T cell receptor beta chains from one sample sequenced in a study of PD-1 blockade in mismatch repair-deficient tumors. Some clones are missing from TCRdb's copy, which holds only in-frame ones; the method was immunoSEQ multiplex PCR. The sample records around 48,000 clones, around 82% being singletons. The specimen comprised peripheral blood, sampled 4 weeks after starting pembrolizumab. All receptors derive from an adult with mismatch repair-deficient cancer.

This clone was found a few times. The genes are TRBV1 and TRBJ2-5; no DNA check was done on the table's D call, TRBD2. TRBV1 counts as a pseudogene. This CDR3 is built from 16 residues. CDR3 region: CTSILNLAGRVVSQYF. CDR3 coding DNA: TGCACCAGCATCCTCAATCTAGCGGGGAGGGTGGTGTCCCAGTACTTC.

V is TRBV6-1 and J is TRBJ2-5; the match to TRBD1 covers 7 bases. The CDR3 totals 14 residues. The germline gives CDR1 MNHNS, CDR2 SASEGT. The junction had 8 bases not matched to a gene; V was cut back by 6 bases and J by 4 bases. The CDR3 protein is CASRGLTGLETQYF. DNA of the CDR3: TGTGCCAGCAGGGGGTTGACAGGGTTAGAGACCCAGTACTTC.

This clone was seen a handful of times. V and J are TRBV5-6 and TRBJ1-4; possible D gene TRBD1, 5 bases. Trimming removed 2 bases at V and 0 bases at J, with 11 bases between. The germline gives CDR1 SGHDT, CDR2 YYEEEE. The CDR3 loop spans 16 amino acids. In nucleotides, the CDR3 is TGTGCCAGCAGCTTTGGCACAGGAACAACTAATGAAAAACTGTTTTTT. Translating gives CASSFGTGTTNEKLFF.

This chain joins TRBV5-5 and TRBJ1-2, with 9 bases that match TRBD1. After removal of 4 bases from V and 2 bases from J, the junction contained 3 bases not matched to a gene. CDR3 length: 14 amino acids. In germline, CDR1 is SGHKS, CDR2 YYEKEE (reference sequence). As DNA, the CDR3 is TGTGCCAGCAGCGAGGGACAGGGAAACTATGGCTACACCTTC. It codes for CASSEGQGNYGYTF.

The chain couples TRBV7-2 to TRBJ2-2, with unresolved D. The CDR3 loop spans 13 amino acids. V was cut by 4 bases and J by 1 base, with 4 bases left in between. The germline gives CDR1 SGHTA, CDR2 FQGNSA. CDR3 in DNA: TGTGCCAGCAGCTCAGGGAACACCGGGGAGCTGTTTTTT. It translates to CASSSGNTGELFF.

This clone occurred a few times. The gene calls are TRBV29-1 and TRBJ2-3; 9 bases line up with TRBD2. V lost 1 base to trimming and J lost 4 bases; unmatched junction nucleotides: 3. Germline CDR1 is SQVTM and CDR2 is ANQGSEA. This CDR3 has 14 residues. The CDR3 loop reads CSVEVAGGSDTQYF. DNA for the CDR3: TGCAGCGTTGAAGTCGCGGGAGGGTCAGATACGCAGTATTTT.

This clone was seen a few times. The CDR3 sequence is CASRRLAGAGYEQYF. CDR3 DNA: TGCGCCAGCAGGCGGTTAGCGGGAGCGGGGTACGAGCAGTACTTC. J is TRBJ2-7 and V is TRBV4-1, with 9 bases identical to TRBD2. CDR3 length equals 15 residues. With 6 bases clipped from V and 4 bases from J, the junction kept 10 bases outside the gene matches. Germline V gives CDR1 MGHRA, CDR2 YSYEKL.

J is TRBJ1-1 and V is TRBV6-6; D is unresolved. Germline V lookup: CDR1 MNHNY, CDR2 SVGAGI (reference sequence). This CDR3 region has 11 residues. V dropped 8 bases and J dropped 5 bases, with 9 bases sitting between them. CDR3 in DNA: TGTGCCAGCGGTCCTGATACTGAAGCTTTCTTT. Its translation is CASGPDTEAFF.

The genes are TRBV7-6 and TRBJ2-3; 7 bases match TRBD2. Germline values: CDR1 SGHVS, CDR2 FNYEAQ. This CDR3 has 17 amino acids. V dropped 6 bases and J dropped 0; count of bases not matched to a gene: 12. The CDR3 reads CASSPRLAGLSTDTQYF. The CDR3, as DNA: TGTGCCAGCAGTCCTCGCCTGGCGGGACTAAGCACAGATACGCAGTATTTT.

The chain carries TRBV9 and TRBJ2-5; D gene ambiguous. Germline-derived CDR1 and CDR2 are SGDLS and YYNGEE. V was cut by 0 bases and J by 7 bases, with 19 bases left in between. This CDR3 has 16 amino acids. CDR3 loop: CASSVGWGPIEGTQYF. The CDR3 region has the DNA TGTGCCAGCAGCGTAGGGTGGGGTCCCATCGAAGGGACCCAGTACTTC.

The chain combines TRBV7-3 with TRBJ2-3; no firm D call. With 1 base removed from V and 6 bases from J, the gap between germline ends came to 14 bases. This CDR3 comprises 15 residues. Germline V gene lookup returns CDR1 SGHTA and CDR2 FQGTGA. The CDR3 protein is CASSLIGSLRDTQYF. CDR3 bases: TGTGCCAGCAGCTTAATCGGTAGCCTGAGGGATACGCAGTATTTT.

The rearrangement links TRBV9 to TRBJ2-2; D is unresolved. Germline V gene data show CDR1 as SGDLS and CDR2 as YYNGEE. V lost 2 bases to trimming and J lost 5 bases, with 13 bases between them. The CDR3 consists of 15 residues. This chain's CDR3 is CASSVDISRTGELFF. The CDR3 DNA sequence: TGTGCCAGCAGCGTCGATATCTCAAGAACCGGGGAGCTGTTTTTT.

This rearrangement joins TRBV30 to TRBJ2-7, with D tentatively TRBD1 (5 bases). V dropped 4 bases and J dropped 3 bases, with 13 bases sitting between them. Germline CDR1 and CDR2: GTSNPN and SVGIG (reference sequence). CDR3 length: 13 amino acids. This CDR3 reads CAWTRTGYYEQYF. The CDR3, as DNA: TGTGCCTGGACGCGAACAGGCTACTACGAGCAGTACTTC.

The DNA of the CDR3 is TGCGCCAGCAGCTTCTTTGGGGGAGGGCAGCCCCAGCATTTT. Translating it yields CASSFFGGGQPQHF. The chain joins TRBV5-1 to TRBJ1-5; maybe TRBD1 (5 bases). The V end was cut by 2 bases, the J end by 7 bases, with 13 bases between. The CDR3 is 14 amino acids. From germline, CDR1 is SGHRS and CDR2 YFSETQ.

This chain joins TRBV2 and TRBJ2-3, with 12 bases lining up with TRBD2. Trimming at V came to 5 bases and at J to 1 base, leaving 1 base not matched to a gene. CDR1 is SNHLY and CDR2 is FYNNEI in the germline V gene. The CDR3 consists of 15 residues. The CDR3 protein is CASSSSGRGTDTQYF. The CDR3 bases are TGTGCCAGCAGTTCTAGCGGGAGGGGCACAGATACGCAGTATTTT.

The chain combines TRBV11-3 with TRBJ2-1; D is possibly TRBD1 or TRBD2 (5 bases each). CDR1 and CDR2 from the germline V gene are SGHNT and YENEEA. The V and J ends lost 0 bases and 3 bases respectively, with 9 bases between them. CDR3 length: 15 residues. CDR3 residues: CASSLEGDLYNEQFF. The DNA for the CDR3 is TGTGCCAGCAGCTTAGAGGGGGACCTCTACAATGAGCAGTTCTTC.